The rows below give T cell receptor beta chains drawn from one sample of a study of blood T cell repertoires in COVID-19. Assay used: immunoSEQ multiplex PCR; TCRdb lists only in-frame clones, some missing. The table has about 130,000 clones, 65% to 90% seen once. The sequenced sample consisted of peripheral blood. The receptors were sampled from a man older than 75 with active or convalescent COVID-19. Each CDR3 is given with its conserved first and last residue. Each record gives: J gene, clone size, D gene, V gene, CDR3 length, CDR3 protein, CDR3 DNA. The D gene is left open where the match is weak. Size tells how often a clone was seen (once, few, many) or the class of an expanded clone, and some rows leave it out.

j_gene: TRBJ1-6
abundance: NA
d_gene: NA
v_gene: TRBV3-1/TRBV3-2
len: 15
CDR3aa: CASSQAFGQRSPLHF
CDR3nt: TGTGCCAGCAGCCAAGCCTTTGGGCAGAGATCACCCCTCCACTTT

j_gene: TRBJ2-1
abundance: NA
d_gene: NA
v_gene: TRBV18
len: 13
CDR3aa: CASSPISEDEQFF
CDR3nt: TGTGCCAGCTCACCTATCTCAGAGGATGAGCAGTTCTTC

j_gene: TRBJ1-4
abundance: NA
d_gene: TRBD1
v_gene: TRBV24-1
len: 16
CDR3aa: CATSDSQQGRYEKLFF
CDR3nt: TGTGCCACCAGTGATTCCCAACAGGGGAGGTATGAAAAACTGTTTTTT

j_gene: TRBJ2-5
abundance: NA
d_gene: TRBD2
v_gene: TRBV3-1/TRBV3-2
len: 16
CDR3aa: CASSLSGGPFQETQYF
CDR3nt: TGTGCCAGCAGCCTTAGCGGGGGGCCTTTTCAAGAGACCCAGTACTTC

j_gene: TRBJ2-2
abundance: NA
d_gene: NA
v_gene: TRBV18
len: 17
CDR3aa: CASSPSALARHTGELFF
CDR3nt: TGTGCCAGCTCACCATCGGCCCTAGCGAGGCACACCGGGGAGCTGTTTTTT

j_gene: TRBJ1-2
abundance: once
d_gene: NA
v_gene: TRBV18
len: 13
CDR3aa: CASSVSRDMGYTF
CDR3nt: TGTGCCAGCTCTGTCTCCAGGGATATGGGCTACACCTTC

j_gene: TRBJ2-6
abundance: NA
d_gene: TRBD1
v_gene: TRBV27
len: 22
CDR3aa: CASSSRPGTGDASDSGANVLTF
CDR3nt: TGTGCCAGCAGTTCCCGCCCCGGGACAGGGGACGCCAGCGACTCTGGGGCCAACGTCCTGACTTTC

j_gene: TRBJ2-1
abundance: NA
d_gene: NA
v_gene: TRBV5-5
len: 15
CDR3aa: CASSLAKLSYNEQFF
CDR3nt: TGTGCCAGCAGCTTGGCCAAACTGTCCTACAATGAGCAGTTCTTC

j_gene: TRBJ1-4
abundance: NA
d_gene: NA
v_gene: TRBV9
len: 13
CDR3aa: CASSVEKTGKLFF
CDR3nt: TGTGCCAGCAGCGTAGAGAAAACCGGGAAACTGTTTTTT

j_gene: TRBJ2-1
abundance: NA
d_gene: NA
v_gene: TRBV3-1/TRBV3-2
len: 12
CDR3aa: CASRSSYNEQFF
CDR3nt: TGTGCCAGCAGGAGCTCCTACAATGAGCAGTTCTTC

j_gene: TRBJ2-1
abundance: NA
d_gene: NA
v_gene: TRBV5-5
len: 15
CDR3aa: CASSTSAVRGNEQFF
CDR3nt: TGTGCCAGCAGCACCTCGGCGGTCCGGGGAAATGAGCAGTTCTTC

j_gene: TRBJ2-2
abundance: NA
d_gene: NA
v_gene: TRBV25-1
len: 15
CDR3aa: CASSETGYNTGELFF
CDR3nt: TGTGCCAGCAGTGAAACAGGGTACAACACCGGGGAGCTGTTTTTT

j_gene: TRBJ2-7
abundance: NA
d_gene: NA
v_gene: TRBV12-3/TRBV12-4
len: 12
CDR3aa: CACGRVAYEQYF
CDR3nt: TGTGCCTGCGGCAGGGTAGCCTACGAGCAGTACTTC

j_gene: TRBJ2-2
abundance: NA
d_gene: TRBD1
v_gene: TRBV7-2
len: 14
CDR3aa: CASSFLQGVGELFF
CDR3nt: TGTGCCAGCAGCTTTCTACAGGGGGTCGGGGAGCTGTTTTTT

j_gene: TRBJ1-1
abundance: few
d_gene: TRBD1
v_gene: TRBV5-1
len: 14
CDR3aa: CASSPGTGNTEAFF
CDR3nt: TGCGCCAGCAGCCCCGGGACAGGGAACACTGAAGCTTTCTTT

j_gene: TRBJ1-3
abundance: few
d_gene: TRBD1
v_gene: TRBV5-1
len: 16
CDR3aa: CASTRDRGQRSDTIYF
CDR3nt: TGCGCCAGCACCCGAGACAGGGGCCAACGAAGCGACACCATATATTTT

j_gene: TRBJ2-7
abundance: NA
d_gene: NA
v_gene: TRBV6-4
len: 13
CDR3aa: CASNKMQGNEQYF
CDR3nt: TGTGCCAGCAACAAGATGCAGGGGAACGAGCAGTACTTC

j_gene: TRBJ1-6
abundance: NA
d_gene: TRBD1
v_gene: TRBV13
len: 14
CDR3aa: CASSSTGAYSPLHF
CDR3nt: TGTGCCAGCAGCTCGACAGGGGCCTATTCACCCCTCCACTTT

j_gene: TRBJ2-7
abundance: NA
d_gene: TRBD1
v_gene: TRBV7-3
len: 15
CDR3aa: CASSLKGQDFDEQYF
CDR3nt: TGTGCCAGCAGCTTAAAAGGACAGGATTTCGACGAGCAGTACTTC

j_gene: TRBJ2-5
abundance: NA
d_gene: TRBD2
v_gene: TRBV19
len: 16
CDR3aa: CASSTGLAGGQETQYF
CDR3nt: TGTGCCAGTAGTACAGGACTAGCGGGAGGGCAAGAGACCCAGTACTTC